This T cell receptor beta chain was obtained from a study of cytomegalovirus exposure and HLA in healthy donors. The CDR3 has 18 amino acids. Germline assignment: CDR1 LGHNA and CDR2 YSLEER. Germline trimming cut 3 bases from V and 2 bases from J; bases unmatched to any gene: 16. PCR primers comprised 60 Vbeta and 13 Jbeta primers. Sequenced by immunoSEQ multiplex PCR; TCRdb stores in-frame clones only, minus some. Here the sample spans approximately 180,000 clones, approximately 84% being singletons. The J gene is TRBJ2-7, the V gene TRBV4-3; 7 positions match TRBD1. The source material was PBMCs. The source of this sequence is a man between 18 and 35 years old in good health and CMV-seronegative. CDR3 protein: CASSQEIRGQGEAYEQYF. DNA for the CDR3: TGCGCCAGCAGCCAGGAGATCAGGGGTCAGGGGGAAGCCTACGAGCAGTACTTC.